These 20 T cell receptor beta chains came from one sample sequenced in a study of CD8 T cells in Susac syndrome. The authors reverse transcribed about 0.5 to 1 ug RNA with random hexamers. TCRdb called the immunoSEQ multiplex PCR reads again in MiXCR, with one record for every CDR3 protein. The data show a few hundred thousand distinct CDR3 sequences, about 95% seen once. Sequencing was done on a sample of CD4+ T cells from PBMCs. The receptors were sampled from a human donor with multiple sclerosis.

J is TRBJ2-7 and V is TRBV27; the D gene is possibly TRBD2 (5 bases). This CDR3 has 15 amino acids. The V and J ends lost 6 bases and 3 bases respectively, with 18 bases between them. Per the germline V gene, CDR1 is MNHEY and CDR2 is SMNVEV (reference sequence). The CDR3 DNA sequence: TGTGCCAGCAGAGATCCGGGGTCTCCACTCTACGAGCAGTACTTC. This gives the protein CASRDPGSPLYEQYF.

The chain employs TRBV29-1 and TRBJ2-5, with D perhaps TRBD2 (6 bases). V was shortened by 6 bases and J by 10 bases, with 12 bases between the two germline ends. Germline V gives CDR1 SQVTM, CDR2 ANQGSEA. The CDR3 has 10 amino acids. As DNA, the CDR3 is TGCAGCGTCGTCTTGGGGGGCCAGTACTTC. Encoded protein: CSVVLGGQYF.

The chain couples TRBV29-1 to TRBJ1-2; D ambiguous. The germline CDR1 and CDR2 sequences are SQVTM and ANQGSEA. This CDR3 is built from 13 residues. V was shortened by 6 bases and J by 6 bases, with 17 bases between the two germline ends. DNA for the CDR3: TGCAGCGTGGCGCGGGGTTTGATTGATGGCTACACCTTC. Its protein product is CSVARGLIDGYTF.

This clonotype was detected only once. CDR3: CSARDNRAGGGYTF. The CDR3, as DNA: TGCAGTGCTAGAGACAATAGGGCAGGAGGAGGCTACACCTTC. This chain connects TRBV20-1 to TRBJ1-2; no clear D gene. The CDR3 extends over 14 amino acids. Trimming pared 0 bases from V and 8 bases from J, leaving 16 bases between. The V gene's germline CDR1 is DFQATT and CDR2 SNEGSKA (reference sequence).

J is TRBJ2-7 and V is TRBV23-1; 9 bases match TRBD1. TRBV23-1 has ORF status, its function being uncertain. J gave up 6 bases and V 1 base, and 4 bases lay outside the gene matches. This CDR3 has 14 amino acids. Here the CDR3 DNA reads TGCGCCAGCAGTCAATTACACAGGGGGCGCGAGCAGTACTTC. This translates into CASSQLHRGREQYF.

This chain connects TRBV7-9 to TRBJ2-1; D gene ambiguous. The CDR3 sequence is 13 residues long. V was pared by 1 base and J by 5 bases, with 6 bases between. Germline-derived CDR1 and CDR2 are SEHNR and FQNEAQ (reference sequence). CDR3 coding DNA: TGTGCCAGCAGCTTAGTCGGCCACAATGAGCAGTTCTTC. This encodes CASSLVGHNEQFF.

The chain recombines TRBV15 with TRBJ2-1; tentatively, D is TRBD2 (5 bases). CDR1 is LNHNV, CDR2 YYDKDF, per germline (reference sequence). V was pared by 0 bases and J by 8 bases, with 14 bases between. The CDR3 has 15 amino acids. The CDR3 loop reads CATSRDGRGRDEQFF. The CDR3 DNA reads as TGTGCCACCAGCAGAGATGGCCGGGGTCGGGATGAGCAGTTCTTC.

The rearrangement joins TRBV15 to TRBJ2-7, with no clear D. Trimming removed 0 bases from V and 3 bases from J, with 9 bases in between. The length of the CDR3 is 14 residues. Germline V lookup: CDR1 LNHNV, CDR2 YYDKDF (reference sequence). The CDR3 nucleotides are TGTGCCACCAGCAGAGATCGGAATCTCTACGAGCAGTACTTC. Translating gives CATSRDRNLYEQYF. The complete variable domain, with remaining parts taken from reference TRBV15 and TRBJ2-7, reads DAMVIQNPRYQVTQFGKPVTLSCSQTLNHNVMYWYQQKSSQAPKLLFHYYDKDFNNEADTPDNFQSRRPNTSFCFLDIRSPGLGDTAMYLCATSRDRNLYEQYFGPGTRLTVT.

The chain recombines TRBV7-3 with TRBJ2-3; TRBD1 matches at 12 bases. CDR1 SGHTA and CDR2 FQGTGA come from the germline V gene. J gave up 4 bases and V 3 bases, and 8 bases lay outside the gene matches. The CDR3 is 17 amino acids. CDR3 nucleotide sequence: TGTGCCAGCAGCTTTAGTTCCGGGACAGGGGGCTCAGATACGCAGTATTTT. Translation: CASSFSSGTGGSDTQYF.

DNA for the CDR3: TGTGCCATCAGTGCGGGTACAGTCGGCTACACCTTC. Encoded protein: CAISAGTVGYTF. The rearrangement joins TRBV10-3 to TRBJ1-2; D is undetermined. CDR1 is ENHRY, CDR2 SYGVKD, per germline. CDR3 length equals 12 residues. The V end was cut by 4 bases, the J end by 8 bases, with 11 bases between.

The rearrangement uses TRBV2 and TRBJ2-3; tentatively, D is TRBD2 (6 bases). The V gene's germline CDR1 is SNHLY and CDR2 FYNNEI. Trimming pared 0 bases from V and 6 bases from J, leaving 13 bases between. The CDR3 consists of 15 residues. CDR3 sequence: CASSEAGLPTDTQYF. The CDR3 nucleotides read TGTGCCAGCAGTGAAGCAGGACTACCTACGGATACGCAGTATTTT.

CDR3 sequence reads: CASSHRQGINIQYF. The CDR3 nucleotides are TGTGCCAGCAGCCACCGACAGGGGATAAACATTCAGTACTTC. The chain links TRBV14 to TRBJ2-4; TRBD1 matches 8 bases. V was pared by 3 bases and J by 6 bases, with 4 bases of the junction left unmatched. The CDR3 covers 14 residues. CDR1 SGHDN and CDR2 FVKESK come from the germline V gene. The full variable domain, completed using reference TRBV14 and TRBJ2-4, is EAGVTQFPSHSVIEKGQTVTLRCDPISGHDNLYWYRRVMGKEIKFLLHFVKESKQDESGMPNNRFLAERTGGTYSTLKVQPAELEDSGVYFCASSHRQGINIQYFGAGTRLSVL.

The genes are TRBV27 and TRBJ2-1; 8 nucleotides align to TRBD2. This CDR3 comprises 15 residues. V lost 6 bases to trimming and J lost 1 base; unmatched junction nucleotides: 5. The germline V gene has CDR1 MNHEY and CDR2 SMNVEV (reference sequence). CDR3 DNA: TGTGCCAGCAGGCCCCCGGGGGGGTCCTACAATGAGCAGTTCTTC. Its protein is CASRPPGGSYNEQFF.

This chain joins TRBV20-1 and TRBJ2-7; D is possibly TRBD2 (6 bases). The CDR3 is made up of 13 amino acids. CDR1 and CDR2 from the germline V gene are DFQATT and SNEGSKA (reference sequence). Trimming pared 7 bases from V and 5 bases from J, leaving 18 bases between. In DNA form, the CDR3 reads TGCAGTGTCCCTGGAGGGGAAGGGAACGAGCAGTACTTC. Protein product: CSVPGGEGNEQYF.

As DNA, the CDR3 is TGTGCCAGCAGTTTAAGGCCCCCCGGACTAGCGGGAGGAACGAACACCGGGGAGCTGTTTTTT. It specifies CASSLRPPGLAGGTNTGELFF. This chain uses TRBV27 with TRBJ2-2; TRBD2 aligns across 14 bases. The CDR3 runs 21 residues. V lost 2 bases to trimming and J lost 0 bases; unmatched junction nucleotides: 11. CDR1 and CDR2 from the germline V gene are MNHEY and SMNVEV (reference sequence).

The chain carries TRBV29-1 and TRBJ2-3; 14 nucleotides align to TRBD2. CDR3 length: 19 residues. Germline V gene lookup returns CDR1 SQVTM and CDR2 ANQGSEA. Trimming at V came to 6 bases and at J to 2 bases, leaving 16 bases not matched to a gene. For the CDR3, the DNA is TGCAGCGTGAATGCCGGGACTAGCGGGAGTAACCCCTACACAGATACGCAGTATTTT. Translating gives CSVNAGTSGSNPYTDTQYF.

The V and J genes are TRBV29-1 and TRBJ1-2; tentative D call: TRBD1 (6 bases). From germline, CDR1 is SQVTM and CDR2 ANQGSEA. This CDR3 has 15 amino acids. This chain's CDR3 is CTTLRGDGANYGYTF. The CDR3 coding sequence is TGCACCACCCTTAGGGGGGATGGGGCTAACTATGGCTACACCTTC.

The chain recombines TRBV28 with TRBJ2-5; D is perhaps TRBD1 (6 bases). The CDR3 sequence is 12 residues long. The V and J ends lost 7 bases and 7 bases respectively, with 13 bases between them. Germline V gives CDR1 MDHEN, CDR2 SYDVKM. The CDR3 nucleotides read TGTGCCAGCACCGGGACACTGGGGACCCAGTACTTC. Its protein is CASTGTLGTQYF. Full variable domain (remainder filled in from reference TRBV28 and TRBJ2-5): DVKVTQSSRYLVKRTGEKVFLECVQDMDHENMFWYRQDPGLGLRLIYFSYDVKMKEKGDIPEGYSVSREKKERFSLILESASTNQTSMYLCASTGTLGTQYFGPGTRLLVL.

This clonotype was detected only once. This chain uses TRBV28 with TRBJ2-7; 8 nucleotides match TRBD2. CDR3 size: 14 residues. From germline, CDR1 is MDHEN and CDR2 SYDVKM. V was pared by 6 bases and J by 0 bases, with 4 bases of the junction left unmatched. The CDR3: CASSRGGSSYEQYF. DNA for the CDR3: TGTGCCAGCAGCCGGGGGGGGAGCTCCTACGAGCAGTACTTC.

The chain has TRBV11-2 and TRBJ1-4; weak D call: TRBD1 (6 bases). Trimming pared 2 bases from V and 0 bases from J, leaving 7 bases between. This CDR3 contains 15 residues. The germline V gene encodes CDR1 SGHAT and CDR2 FQNNGV. The CDR3 sequence is CASSLNRATNEKLFF. The CDR3 DNA sequence: TGTGCCAGCAGCTTAAACAGGGCAACTAATGAAAAACTGTTTTTT.